Given below is one TCR beta chain in context. Its antigen is as yet unknown. The data belong to a study of STAT3 mutations in large granular lymphocyte leukemia. For the study at large: More than half of T-LGLL patients received immunosuppressive therapy. General study findings and limits: Some patients had persisting codominant clonotypes that could mask small clones. At least one immunodominant TCR beta clonotype appeared in every T-cell large granular lymphocyte leukemia patient. Some patients had dominant TCR clones larger than their STAT3 mutant burden. Clonal expansion was inferred from other time points because no sample existed at each clone's first appearance.

The CDR3 has 12 residues. V dropped 10 bases and J dropped 3; count of bases not matched to a gene: 3. In germline, CDR1 is MGHDK, CDR2 SYGVNS. Using immunoSEQ multiplex PCR, the repertoire was profiled, and TCRdb retains in-frame clones only, with some absent. The sample has roughly 13,000 clones; roughly nine tenths are singletons. The sequencing sample was made of peripheral blood mononuclear cells. V and J are TRBV25-1 and TRBJ1-1, with 9 bases identical to TRBD1. This clonotype was sampled from a man in his forties with T-cell large granular lymphocyte leukemia. Some clones in this sample may be carry-over from other donors' samples. CDR3 residues: CATGQGDTEAFF. The CDR3 nucleotides read TGTGCCACGGGACAGGGAGACACTGAAGCTTTCTTT. The entire variable domain, with the rest obtained from reference TRBV25-1 and TRBJ1-1, is as follows: EADIYQTPRYLVIGTGKKITLECSQTMGHDKMYWYQQDPGMELHLIHYSYGVNSTEKGDLSSESTVSRIRTEHFPLTLESARPSHTSQYLCATGQGDTEAFFGQGTRLTVV.